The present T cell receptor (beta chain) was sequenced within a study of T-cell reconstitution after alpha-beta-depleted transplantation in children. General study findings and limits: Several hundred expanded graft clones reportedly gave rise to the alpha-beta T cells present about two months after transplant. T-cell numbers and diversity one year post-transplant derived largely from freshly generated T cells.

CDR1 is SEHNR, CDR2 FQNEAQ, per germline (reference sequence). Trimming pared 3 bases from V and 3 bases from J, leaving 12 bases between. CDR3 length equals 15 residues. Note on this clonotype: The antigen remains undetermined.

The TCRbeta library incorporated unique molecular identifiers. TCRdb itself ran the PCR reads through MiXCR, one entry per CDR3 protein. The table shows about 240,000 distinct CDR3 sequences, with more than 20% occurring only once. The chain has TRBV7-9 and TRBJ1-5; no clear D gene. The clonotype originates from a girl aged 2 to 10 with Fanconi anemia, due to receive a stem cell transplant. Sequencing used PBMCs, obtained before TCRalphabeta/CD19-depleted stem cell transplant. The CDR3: CASSFGPTFNQPQHF. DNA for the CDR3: TGTGCCAGCAGCTTCGGACCGACATTCAATCAGCCCCAGCATTTT.